This entry is about one T cell receptor (beta chain). The data originate from a study of blood T cells in healthy people across ages. Germline values: CDR1 DFQATT, CDR2 SNEGSKA (reference sequence). CDR3 length equals 14 residues. Trimming took 3 bases from V and 2 from J, leaving 12 bases between them. Alongside a J-beta primer mix, a sample-barcoded 5' primer served in a second PCR lasting roughly 7 to 11 cycles. A single record per CDR3 protein comes from TCRdb applying MiXCR to the 5' RACE reads. The sample contains over a million distinct CDR3 sequences, 42% of which appear only once. Sequenced sample: blood. The TCR was taken from a woman under 30 in good health. The chain uses TRBV20-1 and TRBJ2-3; D is ambiguous. CDR3 residues: CSARGRANTDTQYF. In DNA, the CDR3 is TGCAGTGCTAGGGGCCGGGCCAACACAGATACGCAGTATTTT.